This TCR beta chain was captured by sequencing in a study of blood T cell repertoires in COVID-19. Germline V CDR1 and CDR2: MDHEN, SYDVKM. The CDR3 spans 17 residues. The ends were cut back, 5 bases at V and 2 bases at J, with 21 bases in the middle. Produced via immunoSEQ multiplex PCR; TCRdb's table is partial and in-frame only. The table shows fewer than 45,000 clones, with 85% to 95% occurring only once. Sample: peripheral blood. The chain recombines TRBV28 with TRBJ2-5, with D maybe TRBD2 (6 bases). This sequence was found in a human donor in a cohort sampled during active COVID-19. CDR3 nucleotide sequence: TGTGCCAGCAGTACTCCCTTAAGGGGTGGACTACAAGAGACCCAGTACTTC. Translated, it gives CASSTPLRGGLQETQYF.